Listed below are T cell receptor beta chains from one sample, sequenced in a study of PD-L1 blockade in urothelial cancer. Here immunoSEQ multiplex PCR was the method, and the copy in TCRdb shows in-frame clones only, minus some. The data show 44,000 or so clones, approximately 82% seen once. Sequenced material: PBMCs, taken around atezolizumab (anti-PD-L1) treatment. The receptors come from a man in his 70s with urothelial cancer. Both conserved end residues are part of each CDR3. Fields, in order: J gene, clone size, D gene, CDR3 length, V gene, CDR3 protein, CDR3 DNA. A D gene is named only where the DNA matches it firmly. Clone size is not always given. Where it is, it says once, few, many or a class for expanded clones.

TRBJ1-2,once,NA,15,TRBV10-3,CAISESTTARYGYTF,TGTGCCATCAGTGAGTCTACGACAGCCCGCTATGGCTACACCTTC
TRBJ2-6,NA,TRBD2,18,TRBV18,CASSPGEGRSSGANVLTF,TGTGCCAGCTCACCAGGGGAGGGAAGGAGCTCTGGGGCCAACGTCCTGACTTTC
TRBJ2-1,NA,TRBD2,15,TRBV9,CASTRGGVSWNGQFF,TGTGCCAGCACCCGGGGGGGGGTTTCGTGGAATGGGCAGTTCTTC
TRBJ1-1,NA,NA,13,TRBV25-1,CASSFGLNTEAFF,TGTGCCAGCAGTTTTGGCTTGAACACTGAAGCTTTCTTT
TRBJ2-7,NA,TRBD2,15,TRBV28,CASIVTSGGVYEQYF,TGTGCCAGCATCGTGACTAGCGGAGGGGTTTACGAGCAGTACTTC
TRBJ1-4,NA,NA,14,TRBV5-1,CASSLAQPEGKLFF,TGCGCCAGCAGCTTGGCTCAGCCCGAGGGAAAACTGTTTTTT
TRBJ2-1,NA,TRBD2,17,TRBV7-6,CASSLDLAGGLGNEQFF,TGTGCCAGCAGCTTAGATCTAGCGGGGGGGCTAGGCAATGAGCAGTTCTTC
TRBJ1-2,NA,NA,15,TRBV7-9,CASSLEGRLRYGYTF,TGTGCCAGCAGCTTAGAGGGGAGGCTCCGGTATGGCTACACCTTC
TRBJ2-3,NA,NA,14,TRBV4-3,CASSHAGGSDTQYF,TGCGCCAGCAGCCACGCCGGCGGATCAGATACGCAGTATTTT
TRBJ2-1,few,NA,13,TRBV6-5,CASSWAGSNEQFF,TGTGCCAGCAGTTGGGCCGGGAGTAATGAGCAGTTCTTC